Presented here are 18 T cell receptor beta chains from one specimen sequenced in a study of blood T cell repertoires in COVID-19 (dated by TCRdb to between 2020 and 2021). Receptor amplification or capture employed the immunoSEQ multiplex PCR assay. TCRdb took this table from immuneACCESS and kept in-frame rearrangements with V and J called. Such tables lack part of the clones; where checked against another copy, unresolved V genes explain under half of the gap, and the rest is unexplained. This sample holds about 190,000 clones; less than 80% were observed only once. Under 15% of the sample rests with the top ten. The sequenced sample consisted of peripheral blood. Receptor source: a woman aged 45-59 years with acute or convalescent COVID-19.

This chain joins TRBV6-6 and TRBJ1-1, with D possibly matching TRBD1 (5 bases). V was shortened by 7 bases and J by 3 bases, with 15 bases between the two germline ends. Germline V lookup: CDR1 MNHNY, CDR2 SVGAGI (reference sequence). This CDR3 spans 14 amino acids. In DNA, the CDR3 is TGTGCCAGCACCCCCATGGGGGGATACACTGAAGCTTTCTTT. Amino acid sequence: CASTPMGGYTEAFF.

The rearrangement links TRBV6-5 to TRBJ1-3; 7 bases map to TRBD1. The CDR3 runs to 13 residues. Germline V gene data show CDR1 as MNHEY and CDR2 as SVGAGI. V dropped 5 bases and J dropped 6; count of bases not matched to a gene: 4. In nucleotides, the CDR3 is TGTGCCAGCAGTACGGGACAGTCAAACACCATATATTTT. This gives the protein CASSTGQSNTIYF.

V gene TRBV11-2 combines with J gene TRBJ1-5, with D tentatively TRBD1 (6 bases). V was trimmed by 2 bases and J by 5 bases, leaving 7 bases between them. The CDR3 covers 13 residues. Germline V gene sequence: CDR1 SGHAT, CDR2 FQNNGV. For the CDR3, the DNA is TGTGCCAGCAGCTTACAGGGGTATCAGCCCCAGCATTTT. It yields the protein CASSLQGYQPQHF.

This clone showed up just once. The CDR3 DNA reads as TGTGCCAGCAGTGAAAGAAAGGTAGCGGGGTCCCGGTATGAGCAGTTCTTC. Translation gives CASSERKVAGSRYEQFF. The chain couples TRBV6-1 to TRBJ2-1; 8 bases line up with TRBD2. The CDR3 runs to 17 residues. The V gene's germline CDR1 is MNHNS and CDR2 SASEGT. The V gene end was trimmed by 2 bases and the J gene end by 8 bases; junction bases not matched to a gene: 14.

This clone has just a few counts. The gene calls are TRBV27 and TRBJ2-2, with 7 bases identical to TRBD1. The CDR3 consists of 17 residues. V shed 6 bases, J shed 1 base, and the junction held 11 bases outside the gene matches. Germline CDR1 reads MNHEY; CDR2 reads SMNVEV (reference sequence). The CDR3 DNA reads as TGTGCCAGCAGCTCCTCGGGACAGCTAAAGAACACCGGGGAGCTGTTTTTT. This translates into CASSSSGQLKNTGELFF.

The CDR3 coding sequence is TGTGCCAGCAGCTATAGGGGGTCTGGCACAGATACGCAGTATTTT. This codes for CASSYRGSGTDTQYF. The gene calls are TRBV5-6 and TRBJ2-3; tentative D call: TRBD1 (6 bases). The germline V gene encodes CDR1 SGHDT and CDR2 YYEEEE. The germline V and J ends were trimmed by 3 bases and 1 base, with 12 bases remaining between them. The CDR3 extends over 15 amino acids.

The chain recombines TRBV4-1 with TRBJ2-3, with 7 bases identical to TRBD2. The CDR3 is 18 residues long. After removal of 0 bases from V and 0 bases from J, the junction contained 9 bases not matched to a gene. Germline CDR1 reads MGHRA; CDR2 reads YSYEKL. The CDR3 region has the DNA TGCGCCAGCAGCCAAGATCCAGCGGGGACTTTAAGCACAGATACGCAGTATTTT. Protein product: CASSQDPAGTLSTDTQYF.

This clone has more than one count but fewer than ten. This chain links TRBV7-8 with TRBJ1-5, with TRBD1 matching over 9 bases. The CDR3 length is 14 residues. With V trimmed by 5 bases and J by 5 bases, 4 bases remained unmatched. Germline assignment: CDR1 SGHVS and CDR2 FQNEAQ. CDR3 DNA sequence: TGTGCCAGCAGCCTAGGACAGGGGCATCAGCCCCAGCATTTT. Translating it yields CASSLGQGHQPQHF.

This clone was observed once. V gene TRBV12-3 or TRBV12-4 combines with J gene TRBJ1-1, with D uncertain. The V end lost 7 bases, the J end lost 0 bases, and 9 bases lay between the germline ends. The CDR3 loop spans 13 amino acids. The CDR3, as DNA: TGTGCCAGCAATACGCAGGTGAACACTGAAGCTTTCTTT. As protein: CASNTQVNTEAFF.

V and J are TRBV7-2 and TRBJ1-5; 7 bases align to TRBD1. This CDR3 comprises 16 residues. With 5 bases clipped from V and 2 bases from J, the junction kept 9 bases outside the gene matches. CDR1 is SGHTA and CDR2 is FQGNSA in the germline V gene. The CDR3 DNA follows: TGTGCCAGCAGCCTCGGAAGGGGGCGAGGCAATCAGCCCCAGCATTTT. Translation gives CASSLGRGRGNQPQHF.

The chain uses TRBV7-2 and TRBJ1-4; a possible D gene is TRBD1 (5 bases). Germline lookup yields CDR1 SGHTA and CDR2 FQGNSA. V lost 5 bases and J 6 bases, leaving 10 bases between the germline ends. This CDR3 region has 13 residues. The DNA of the CDR3 is TGTGCCAGCAGCCGCGGGACGGATGAAAAACTGTTTTTT. This codes for CASSRGTDEKLFF.

This clone was recorded a few times. The rearrangement uses TRBV7-8 and TRBJ2-7; TRBD1 agrees at 7 bases. V gave up 3 bases and J gave up 5 bases; unmatched junction bases: 10. CDR1 and CDR2 from the germline V gene are SGHVS and FQNEAQ. CDR3 length: 15 amino acids. CDR3 protein: CASSFYRGASNEQYF. CDR3 bases: TGTGCCAGCAGCTTTTACAGGGGCGCTTCGAACGAGCAGTACTTC. Combining the CDR3 with reference TRBV7-8 and TRBJ2-7 gives the whole variable domain GAGVSQSPRYKVAKRGQDVALRCDPISGHVSLFWYQQALGQGPEFLTYFQNEAQLDKSGLPSDRFFAERPEGSVSTLKIQRTQQEDSAVYLCASSFYRGASNEQYFGPGTRLTVT.

The chain combines TRBV12-3 or TRBV12-4 with TRBJ1-1, with 9 bases identical to TRBD1. The V and J ends lost 3 bases and 7 bases, in that order; junction bases with no gene match: 3. The CDR3 is made up of 13 amino acids. CDR3 nucleotide sequence: TGTGCCAGCAGTTTGGACAGGGGAGTTGAAGCTTTCTTT. As protein: CASSLDRGVEAFF.

This clone was picked up one time. One junction end disagrees with the germline gene, perhaps due to a read error. The rearrangement links TRBV2 to TRBJ2-7, with a weak D call TRBD1 (6 bases). The CDR3 loop spans 11 amino acids. Germline CDR1 is SNHLY and CDR2 is FYNNEI. CDR3 region: CASSEGARLSF. The CDR3 region has the DNA TGTGCCAGCAGTGAGGGGGCCAGGTTGTCCTTC.

The chain uses TRBV5-5 and TRBJ1-1; D may be TRBD1 (5 bases). The ends were cut back, 1 base at V and 4 bases at J, with 14 bases in the middle. The CDR3 totals 15 residues. CDR1 and CDR2 from the germline V gene are SGHKS and YYEKEE (reference sequence). The CDR3 DNA reads TGTGCCAGCAGCTTGTTGGCAGGGCTGAGCACTGAAGCTTTCTTT. Protein product: CASSLLAGLSTEAFF.

This chain's CDR3 is CASSPVAGVTDTQYF. The CDR3 nucleotides read TGTGCCAGCAGCCCCGTGGCAGGGGTCACAGATACGCAGTATTTT. This chain connects TRBV6-5 to TRBJ2-3, with TRBD1 as a possible D gene (6 bases). Germline CDR1 MNHEY, CDR2 SVGAGI. With 6 bases removed from V and 2 bases from J, the gap between germline ends came to 15 bases. The CDR3 has 15 residues.

The chain is built from TRBV5-6 and TRBJ2-3; TRBD2 might be the D (5 bases). This CDR3 comprises 12 residues. Per germline, CDR1 SGHDT and CDR2 YYEEEE. V lost 5 bases to trimming and J lost 8 bases, with 12 bases between them. The CDR3 DNA reads as TGTGCCAGCAGACGCCGGACTGCTACGCAGTATTTT. Amino acid sequence: CASRRRTATQYF.

The CDR3 DNA is TGTGCCAGCCGACAGGGGAACACCGGGGAGCTGTTTTTT. It specifies CASRQGNTGELFF. The chain combines TRBV7-9 with TRBJ2-2; 7 nucleotides match TRBD1. J was trimmed by 1 base and V by 8 bases; bases with no gene match: 1. The CDR3 spans 13 residues. Germline V gives CDR1 SEHNR, CDR2 FQNEAQ (reference sequence). Full variable domain (remainder filled in from reference TRBV7-9 and TRBJ2-2): DTGVSQNPRHKITKRGQNVTFRCDPISEHNRLYWYRQTLGQGPEFLTYFQNEAQLEKSRLLSDRFSAERPKGSFSTLEIQRTEQGDSAMYLCASRQGNTGELFFGEGSRLTVL.